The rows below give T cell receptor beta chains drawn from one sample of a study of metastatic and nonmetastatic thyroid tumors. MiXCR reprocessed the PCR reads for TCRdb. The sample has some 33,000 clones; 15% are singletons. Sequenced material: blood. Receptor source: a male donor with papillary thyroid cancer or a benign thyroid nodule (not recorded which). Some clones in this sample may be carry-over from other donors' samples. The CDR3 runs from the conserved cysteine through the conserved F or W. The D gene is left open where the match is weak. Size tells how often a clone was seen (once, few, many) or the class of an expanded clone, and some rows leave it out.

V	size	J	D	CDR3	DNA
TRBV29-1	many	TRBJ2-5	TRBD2	CSVLAGYQETQYF	TGCAGCGTATTAGCGGGATACCAAGAGACCCAGTACTTC
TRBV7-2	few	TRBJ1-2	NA	CASSLAGGGNYGYTF	TGTGCCAGCAGCTTAGCCGGGGGCGGCAACTATGGCTACACCTTC
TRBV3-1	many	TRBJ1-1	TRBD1	CASSLIGQARYTEAFF	TGTGCCAGCAGCCTCATAGGACAGGCTCGTTACACTGAAGCTTTCTTT
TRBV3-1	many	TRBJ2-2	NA	CASSQDTSHGELFF	TGTGCCAGCAGCCAAGATACTAGCCACGGGGAGCTGTTTTTT
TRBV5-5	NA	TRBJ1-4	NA	CASSLPGGLRTNEKLFF	TGTGCCAGCAGCTTGCCTGGGGGGCTAAGGACTAATGAAAAACTGTTTTTT
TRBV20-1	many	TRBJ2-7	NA	CSAVRPGPLYEQYF	TGCAGTGCCGTGAGACCCGGGCCTCTCTACGAGCAGTACTTC
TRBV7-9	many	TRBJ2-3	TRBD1	CASSLDQGAKDTQYF	TGTGCCAGCAGCTTAGACCAGGGGGCAAAAGATACGCAGTATTTT
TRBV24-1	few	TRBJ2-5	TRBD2	CATSTRLAGVETQYF	TGTGCCACCAGCACGAGACTAGCGGGGGTGGAGACCCAGTACTTC
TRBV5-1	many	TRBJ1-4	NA	CASSLATGATNEKLFF	TGCGCCAGCAGCCTGGCGACAGGTGCAACTAATGAAAAACTGTTTTTT
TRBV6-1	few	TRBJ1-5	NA	CASSEAGGFSNQPQHF	TGTGCCAGCAGTGAAGCAGGGGGATTTAGCAATCAGCCCCAGCATTTT
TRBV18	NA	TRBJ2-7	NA	CASSPGPYPSYEQYF	TGTGCCAGCTCACCCGGGCCATATCCCTCCTACGAGCAGTACTTC
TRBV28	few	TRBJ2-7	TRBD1	CASSLTGTGSSYEQYF	TGTGCCAGCAGCTTGACCGGGACAGGGAGCTCCTACGAGCAGTACTTC